This is a list of T cell receptor beta chains from one sample in a study of T cells of healthy individuals. TCRdb reprocessed the 5' RACE reads with MiXCR, giving one entry per CDR3 protein. The data hold approximately 100,000 distinct CDR3 sequences, with about 16% observed a single time. The receptors derive from a human donor in good health. CDR3s include the opening cysteine and the closing phenylalanine or tryptophan. The order of the fields is V gene, J gene, clone size, D gene, CDR3 DNA, CDR3 protein. The D gene is left open where the match is weak. Rows give clone size only sometimes, using once, few, many, or a class for an expanded clone.

V gene: TRBV20-1; J gene: TRBJ2-5; clone size: many; D gene: NA; CDR3 DNA: TGCAGTGCTAGAGATGTGGCGATGCAAGAGACCCAGTACTTC; CDR3 protein: CSARDVAMQETQYF
V gene: TRBV7-2; J gene: TRBJ1-1; clone size: few; D gene: NA; CDR3 DNA: TGTGCCAGCAGCCCAATTATTGGGCGGTCTGAAGCTTTCTTT; CDR3 protein: CASSPIIGRSEAFF
V gene: TRBV7-8; J gene: TRBJ2-6; clone size: NA; D gene: NA; CDR3 DNA: TGTGCCAGCAGCCCCCAGGCCAGATTGGCCAACGTCCTGACTTTC; CDR3 protein: CASSPQARLANVLTF
V gene: TRBV27; J gene: TRBJ2-1; clone size: few; D gene: NA; CDR3 DNA: TGTGCCAGCATCCTGACAGGGAGGGGCAATGAGCAGTTCTTC; CDR3 protein: CASILTGRGNEQFF
V gene: TRBV6-2/TRBV6-3; J gene: TRBJ2-2; clone size: NA; D gene: TRBD1; CDR3 DNA: TGTGCCAGCAGAGTACAGGGGGCAACCGGGGAGCTGTTTTTT; CDR3 protein: CASRVQGATGELFF
V gene: TRBV20-1; J gene: TRBJ2-3; clone size: NA; D gene: TRBD2; CDR3 DNA: TGCAGTGCTGGACTAGCGGGAGCGTATGATACGCAGTATTTT; CDR3 protein: CSAGLAGAYDTQYF
V gene: TRBV3-1; J gene: TRBJ2-5; clone size: few; D gene: TRBD1; CDR3 DNA: TGTGCCAGCAGACCGGGACAGGGGGCGGAGACCCAGTACTTC; CDR3 protein: CASRPGQGAETQYF
V gene: TRBV7-6; J gene: TRBJ2-5; clone size: NA; D gene: NA; CDR3 DNA: TGTGCCAGCAGCAGCAGCAACCAAGAGACCCAGTACTTC; CDR3 protein: CASSSSNQETQYF
V gene: TRBV18; J gene: TRBJ1-1; clone size: many; D gene: NA; CDR3 DNA: TGTGCCAGCTCACCACCAAGATCTTATAAGGAAAATAACTCGTTGAACACTGAAGCTTTCTTT; CDR3 protein: CASSPPRSYKENNSLNTEAFF
V gene: TRBV20-1; J gene: TRBJ2-3; clone size: NA; D gene: TRBD2; CDR3 DNA: TGCAGTGCTATAGGTCGGGAGGGCCTGAGAGATACGCAGTATTTT; CDR3 protein: CSAIGREGLRDTQYF
V gene: TRBV6-6; J gene: TRBJ1-2; clone size: once; D gene: NA; CDR3 DNA: TGTGCCAGCAGTTACTCGATTCCTCCCGTGGGGGCCTATGGCTACACCTTC; CDR3 protein: CASSYSIPPVGAYGYTF
V gene: TRBV2; J gene: TRBJ2-7; clone size: NA; D gene: TRBD1; CDR3 DNA: TGTGCCAGCAGTGTCCTAGGACAGGCCGAGCAGTACTTC; CDR3 protein: CASSVLGQAEQYF
V gene: TRBV18; J gene: TRBJ2-1; clone size: NA; D gene: NA; CDR3 DNA: TGTGCCAGCTCACCACTTTCGGTACAGGATGAGCAGTTCTTC; CDR3 protein: CASSPLSVQDEQFF
V gene: TRBV5-1; J gene: TRBJ1-2; clone size: many; D gene: NA; CDR3 DNA: TGCGCCAGCAGCCTTACTACGGTGTCTTATGGCTACACCTTC; CDR3 protein: CASSLTTVSYGYTF
V gene: TRBV10-3; J gene: TRBJ2-1; clone size: many; D gene: NA; CDR3 DNA: TGTGCCATCGGAGCTGAGCAGTTCTTC; CDR3 protein: CAIGAEQFF
V gene: TRBV2; J gene: TRBJ2-6; clone size: NA; D gene: TRBD2; CDR3 DNA: TGTGCCAGCAGTGAGGCGGGAGTAGGAGGGGCCAACGTCCTGACTTTC; CDR3 protein: CASSEAGVGGANVLTF
V gene: TRBV12-3/TRBV12-4; J gene: TRBJ1-3; clone size: few; D gene: TRBD1; CDR3 DNA: TGTGCCAGCGGGGCCAGCAGGGGGCCTGGAAACACCATATATTTT; CDR3 protein: CASGASRGPGNTIYF
V gene: TRBV28; J gene: TRBJ2-2; clone size: few; D gene: NA; CDR3 DNA: TGTGCCAGCTCTCCAGGGGAAGTTGAGACCGGGGAGCTGTTTTTT; CDR3 protein: CASSPGEVETGELFF
V gene: TRBV20-1; J gene: TRBJ2-1; clone size: few; D gene: NA; CDR3 DNA: TGCAGTGTTAGTATTTCGTACAATGAGCAGTTCTTC; CDR3 protein: CSVSISYNEQFF
V gene: TRBV4-3; J gene: TRBJ2-3; clone size: NA; D gene: NA; CDR3 DNA: TGCGCCAGCAGCCCCCGACTCCCCGATACGCAGTATTTT; CDR3 protein: CASSPRLPDTQYF
V gene: TRBV28; J gene: TRBJ2-7; clone size: few; D gene: NA; CDR3 DNA: TGTGCCAGCAGTCCTCCGGGACGGACCTACGAGCAGTACTTC; CDR3 protein: CASSPPGRTYEQYF
V gene: TRBV11-2; J gene: TRBJ2-7; clone size: many; D gene: NA; CDR3 DNA: TGTGCCAGCAGCTTAGATCAGATGATTAACGAGCAGTACTTC; CDR3 protein: CASSLDQMINEQYF
V gene: TRBV19; J gene: TRBJ2-7; clone size: NA; D gene: NA; CDR3 DNA: TGTGCCAGTACTCCCGGGGGTCTCGGCGGCGAGCAGTACTTC; CDR3 protein: CASTPGGLGGEQYF
V gene: TRBV6-1; J gene: TRBJ1-6; clone size: many; D gene: NA; CDR3 DNA: TGTGCCAGCACCACACAGCAGAATTCACCCCTCCACTTT; CDR3 protein: CASTTQQNSPLHF
V gene: TRBV5-1; J gene: TRBJ1-5; clone size: NA; D gene: NA; CDR3 DNA: TGCGCCAGCAGCTTGGCCGGGGTACAGCCCCAGCATTTT; CDR3 protein: CASSLAGVQPQHF
V gene: TRBV6-6; J gene: TRBJ1-2; clone size: NA; D gene: TRBD1; CDR3 DNA: TGTGCCAGCAGCTTCCGGGGACAGGGTTTGGGCGGCTACACCTTC; CDR3 protein: CASSFRGQGLGGYTF
V gene: TRBV20-1; J gene: TRBJ2-2; clone size: few; D gene: NA; CDR3 DNA: TGCAGTGCTAGAGATCTTAGGGGCTTGAACACCGGGGAGCTGTTTTTT; CDR3 protein: CSARDLRGLNTGELFF
V gene: TRBV7-3; J gene: TRBJ2-1; clone size: NA; D gene: NA; CDR3 DNA: TGTGCCAGCAGCTTACGGCCTAGCGTCTACAATGAGCAGTTCTTC; CDR3 protein: CASSLRPSVYNEQFF
V gene: TRBV7-3; J gene: TRBJ2-1; clone size: NA; D gene: NA; CDR3 DNA: TGTGCCAGCAGCTTAAGGGGGCAAGTGGCGGGAGTAATAGAGTCCTACAATGTGCAGTTCTTC; CDR3 protein: CASSLRGQVAGVIESYNVQFF
V gene: TRBV5-1; J gene: TRBJ1-4; clone size: NA; D gene: TRBD1; CDR3 DNA: TGCGCCAGCAGTCTCCCGACAGGGGATGAAAAACTGTTTTTT; CDR3 protein: CASSLPTGDEKLFF
V gene: TRBV7-2; J gene: TRBJ1-4; clone size: NA; D gene: TRBD1; CDR3 DNA: TGTGCCAGCAGCCCCCCGGGGGCAGGGGGCGAAAAACTGTTTTTT; CDR3 protein: CASSPPGAGGEKLFF
V gene: TRBV7-6; J gene: TRBJ1-6; clone size: few; D gene: TRBD1; CDR3 DNA: TGTGCCAGCAGCAGGGGGAATACCAGGGGGCTGAATTCACCCCTCCACTTT; CDR3 protein: CASSRGNTRGLNSPLHF